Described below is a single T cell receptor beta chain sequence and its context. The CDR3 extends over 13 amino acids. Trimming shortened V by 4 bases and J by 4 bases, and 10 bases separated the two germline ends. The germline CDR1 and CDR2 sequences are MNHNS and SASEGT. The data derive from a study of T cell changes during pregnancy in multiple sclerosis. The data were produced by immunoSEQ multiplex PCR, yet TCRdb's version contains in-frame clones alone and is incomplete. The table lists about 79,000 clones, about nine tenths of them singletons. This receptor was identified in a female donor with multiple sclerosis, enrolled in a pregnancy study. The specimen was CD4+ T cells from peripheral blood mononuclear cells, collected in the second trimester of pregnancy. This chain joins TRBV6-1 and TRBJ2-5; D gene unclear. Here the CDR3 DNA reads TGTGCCAGCAGTGCTGAGGTTTTAGAGACCCAGTACTTC. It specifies CASSAEVLETQYF.